This T cell receptor beta chain was identified during a study of T-cell memory formation after mild COVID-19. The overall study: Largely, TCR clusters stayed within a single donor.

After 5'RACE with constant-segment primers, TCR alpha and TCR beta cDNA libraries carrying sample barcodes and UMIs were obtained. TCRdb recomputed calls from the 5' RACE reads with MiXCR, one row per CDR3 protein. The table has just under 350,000 distinct CDR3 sequences, around 13% seen once. Study-wide results and limits: Contracting clones from day 15 to 85 had balanced CD4/CD8; later expanders favoured CD4+. Contracting CD4+ clones lay largely in CM and EM, with CD8+ ones residing in EMRA.

For this clonotype: Its antigen is unidentified.

V shed 6 bases and J shed 3 bases, with 12 bases lying between them. The CDR3 runs 13 residues. CDR1 is MNHEY and CDR2 is SVGEGT in the germline V gene. The origin of this receptor is a man younger than 30 who had mild COVID-19 (a few samples of this study predate the infection). Cell type and time point are not known. The rearrangement uses TRBV6-2 or TRBV6-3 and TRBJ2-7; possibly TRBD1 for D (5 bases). The specimen sequenced was PBMCs or a T cell subset sorted from them (not recorded which). CDR3 sequence: CASSRPTDYEQYV. The CDR3 DNA follows: TGTGCCAGCAGCCGACCGACAGACTACGAGCAGTACGTC.